A selection of T cell receptor beta chains follows, all from one sample in a study of CD8 T cells in Susac syndrome. TCRdb re-derived calls from the immunoSEQ multiplex PCR reads in MiXCR, one entry per CDR3 protein. The table has roughly 200,000 distinct CDR3 sequences, approximately 95% seen once; the top ten hold approximately 0.1%. The sequencing sample was made of CD4+ T cells from PBMCs. The receptors come from a human donor in good health. CDR3s include the opening cysteine and the closing phenylalanine or tryptophan.

J gene,V gene,CDR3 protein
TRBJ1-1,TRBV30,CAWRRQGMNTEAFF
TRBJ1-5,TRBV12-3/TRBV12-4,CASSHDRGNQPQHF
TRBJ2-3,TRBV18,CASSPMGLPLGTQYF
TRBJ2-5,TRBV28,CASTNLAGGAETQYF
TRBJ1-4,TRBV15,CATSKDRVNEKLFF
TRBJ2-5,TRBV12-3/TRBV12-4,CASSSLTSGAETQYF
TRBJ1-5,TRBV18,CASSQGGEEQPQHF
TRBJ2-1,TRBV29-1,CSALKAGLAGEGNEQFF
TRBJ1-5,TRBV20-1,CSASRDRNQPQHF
TRBJ2-2,TRBV25-1,CASSDTSRNTGELFF
TRBJ1-5,TRBV4-3,CASSQVQGAHQPQHF
TRBJ1-5,TRBV20-1,CSARDAGTGHQPQHF